A selection of T cell receptor beta chains follows, all from one sample in a study of Graves' ophthalmopathy and Graves' hyperthyroidism. TCRdb reanalysed the multiplex PCR reads using MiXCR and keeps one entry per CDR3 protein. The sample contains hundreds of thousands of distinct CDR3 sequences, just over 40% of which appear only once. The sample taken for sequencing was peripheral blood. The receptors come from an adult man with Graves' ophthalmopathy. Both conserved end residues are part of each CDR3. The D gene is left open where the match is weak. Clone size is given for some rows only: seen once, a few or many times, or a class if the clone is expanded.

D: TRBD1
size: -
length: 14
J: TRBJ2-3
V: TRBV24-1
CDR3: CATSDGTGTDTQYF
DNA: TGTGCCACCAGTGATGGGACAGGGACAGATACGCAGTATTTT

D: -
size: many
length: 13
J: TRBJ2-7
V: TRBV7-2
CDR3: CASSDRNSYEQYF
DNA: TGTGCCAGCAGTGATCGAAACTCCTACGAGCAGTACTTC

D: -
size: many
length: 14
J: TRBJ1-1
V: TRBV12-3/TRBV12-4
CDR3: CASSLLGMNTEAFF
DNA: TGTGCCAGCAGTTTACTCGGTATGAACACTGAAGCTTTCTTT

D: -
size: few
length: 15
J: TRBJ2-2
V: TRBV13
CDR3: CASTLRLANTGELFF
DNA: TGTGCCAGCACCCTAAGACTGGCGAACACCGGGGAGCTGTTTTTT

D: -
size: -
length: 16
J: TRBJ2-3
V: TRBV10-3
CDR3: CAISGPRAPSTDTQYF
DNA: TGTGCCATCAGTGGCCCTCGAGCTCCTAGCACAGATACGCAGTATTTT

D: -
size: many
length: 15
J: TRBJ2-5
V: TRBV7-3
CDR3: CASSPSGVARETQYF
DNA: TGTGCCAGCAGCCCCTCGGGGGTAGCTCGAGAGACCCAGTACTTC

D: -
size: -
length: 16
J: TRBJ1-2
V: TRBV24-1
CDR3: CATSDSGAGEHYGYTF
DNA: TGTGCCACCAGTGATTCAGGGGCAGGAGAACACTATGGCTACACCTTC

D: -
size: many
length: 16
J: TRBJ2-6
V: TRBV25-1
CDR3: CASSPYTGSGANVLTF
DNA: TGTGCCAGCAGTCCTTACACGGGCTCTGGGGCCAACGTCCTGACTTTC

D: -
size: -
length: 13
J: TRBJ1-3
V: TRBV2
CDR3: CASVVAIGNTIYF
DNA: TGTGCCAGCGTCGTAGCAATCGGAAACACCATATATTTT

D: TRBD1
size: -
length: 14
J: TRBJ2-6
V: TRBV20-1
CDR3: CSARAETGDNVLTF
DNA: TGCAGTGCTAGAGCAGAGACAGGGGACAACGTCCTGACTTTC

D: -
size: -
length: 15
J: TRBJ1-1
V: TRBV15
CDR3: CATSRDSEGRTEAFF
DNA: TGTGCCACCAGCAGAGATTCGGAAGGGCGCACTGAAGCTTTCTTT

D: -
size: -
length: 14
J: TRBJ1-2
V: TRBV7-2
CDR3: CASSLVEGPYGYTF
DNA: TGTGCCAGCAGCTTAGTAGAGGGGCCCTATGGCTACACCTTC

D: TRBD2
size: -
length: 17
J: TRBJ2-5
V: TRBV25-1
CDR3: CASSGVGLAGAGETQYF
DNA: TGTGCCAGCAGTGGGGTGGGACTAGCGGGAGCGGGGGAGACCCAGTACTTC

D: -
size: few
length: 13
J: TRBJ1-4
V: TRBV4-2
CDR3: CASSQENEEKLFF
DNA: TGTGCCAGCAGCCAAGAAAACGAAGAAAAACTGTTTTTT

D: TRBD1
size: many
length: 13
J: TRBJ2-7
V: TRBV12-3/TRBV12-4
CDR3: CASSRTGRYEQYF
DNA: TGTGCCAGCAGTAGGACAGGCCGCTACGAGCAGTACTTC

D: -
size: many
length: 12
J: TRBJ1-6
V: TRBV19
CDR3: CASSIRNSPLHF
DNA: TGTGCCAGTAGTATAAGAAATTCACCCCTCCACTTT

D: -
size: -
length: 14
J: TRBJ2-5
V: TRBV12-3/TRBV12-4
CDR3: CASTGPTKVETQYF
DNA: TGTGCCAGCACCGGACCCACTAAGGTGGAGACCCAGTACTTC

D: -
size: -
length: 13
J: TRBJ2-7
V: TRBV12-3/TRBV12-4
CDR3: CASSLIGPYEQYF
DNA: TGTGCCAGCAGTTTAATAGGACCCTACGAGCAGTACTTC

D: -
size: -
length: 17
J: TRBJ2-6
V: TRBV25-1
CDR3: CASSGGGQFPGANILTF
DNA: TGTGCCAGCAGTGGGGGGGGACAGTTCCCCGGGGCCAACATCCTGACTTTC

D: -
size: -
length: 12
J: TRBJ1-5
V: TRBV24-1
CDR3: CATSDSGLFQHF
DNA: TGTGCCACCAGTGATTCGGGACTCTTCCAGCATTTT

D: -
size: few
length: 14
J: TRBJ2-7
V: TRBV12-3/TRBV12-4
CDR3: CASSDDREAYEQYF
DNA: TGTGCCAGCAGTGATGACAGGGAGGCCTACGAGCAGTACTTC

D: TRBD2
size: many
length: 16
J: TRBJ2-5
V: TRBV7-2
CDR3: CASSLSAPGGRETQYF
DNA: TGTGCCAGCAGCTTGTCTGCCCCGGGGGGGCGGGAGACCCAGTACTTC

D: -
size: -
length: 16
J: TRBJ2-6
V: TRBV11-2
CDR3: CASSQRLGSGANVLTF
DNA: TGTGCCAGCAGCCAACGTTTGGGTTCTGGGGCCAACGTCCTGACTTTC

D: -
size: -
length: 14
J: TRBJ1-2
V: TRBV5-4
CDR3: CASSFQGSNYGYTF
DNA: TGTGCCAGCAGCTTTCAGGGTTCTAACTATGGCTACACCTTC

D: -
size: many
length: 16
J: TRBJ1-5
V: TRBV24-1
CDR3: CATSDSTLGFGQPQHF
DNA: TGTGCCACCAGTGATTCTACCTTGGGTTTCGGTCAGCCCCAGCATTTT

D: -
size: few
length: 14
J: TRBJ2-5
V: TRBV7-2
CDR3: CASSSGTIKETQYF
DNA: TGTGCCAGCAGCTCCGGGACAATAAAAGAGACCCAGTACTTC

D: -
size: -
length: 13
J: TRBJ2-3
V: TRBV10-3
CDR3: CAISESLVATQYF
DNA: TGTGCCATCAGTGAGTCTTTAGTGGCTACGCAGTATTTT

D: TRBD1
size: -
length: 14
J: TRBJ1-4
V: TRBV19
CDR3: CASSVFGQGEKLFF
DNA: TGTGCCAGTAGTGTTTTTGGACAGGGCGAAAAACTGTTTTTT

D: TRBD1
size: -
length: 15
J: TRBJ2-5
V: TRBV10-3
CDR3: CAISDWTGEGETQYF
DNA: TGTGCCATCAGTGATTGGACAGGGGAAGGAGAGACCCAGTACTTC

D: -
size: -
length: 14
J: TRBJ1-2
V: TRBV2
CDR3: CASGLAGPGVGYTF
DNA: TGTGCCAGCGGACTAGCGGGGCCTGGCGTAGGCTACACCTTC

D: -
size: many
length: 15
J: TRBJ1-3
V: TRBV25-1
CDR3: CASSESSDSGNTIYF
DNA: TGTGCCAGCAGTGAGTCATCAGATTCTGGAAACACCATATATTTT

D: -
size: many
length: 14
J: TRBJ2-2
V: TRBV4-3
CDR3: CASSQDRERGELFF
DNA: TGCGCCAGCAGCCAAGACCGGGAGAGGGGGGAGCTGTTTTTT

D: -
size: -
length: 15
J: TRBJ2-6
V: TRBV15
CDR3: CATSRELPGANVLTF
DNA: TGTGCCACCAGCAGAGAACTACCTGGGGCCAACGTCCTGACTTTC

D: -
size: -
length: 13
J: TRBJ2-5
V: TRBV15
CDR3: CATSRDDGETQYF
DNA: TGTGCCACCAGCAGAGACGACGGAGAGACCCAGTACTTC

D: -
size: many
length: 13
J: TRBJ1-2
V: TRBV29-1
CDR3: CSVERGANYGYTF
DNA: TGCAGCGTTGAGCGGGGAGCTAACTATGGCTACACCTTC

D: TRBD1
size: few
length: 15
J: TRBJ2-5
V: TRBV27
CDR3: CASSPFTGQGETQYF
DNA: TGTGCCAGCAGCCCATTTACTGGACAGGGAGAGACCCAGTACTTC

D: TRBD2
size: -
length: 16
J: TRBJ2-1
V: TRBV19
CDR3: CASSIAGGPVNNEQFF
DNA: TGTGCCAGTAGTATAGCGGGAGGGCCAGTAAACAATGAGCAGTTCTTC

D: TRBD1
size: many
length: 13
J: TRBJ1-1
V: TRBV11-2
CDR3: CASTTTGGTEAFF
DNA: TGTGCCAGTACAACAACAGGGGGCACTGAAGCTTTCTTT

D: -
size: few
length: 16
J: TRBJ1-3
V: TRBV12-3/TRBV12-4
CDR3: CASGPGPSSAGNTIYF
DNA: TGTGCTAGTGGCCCGGGACCGAGTTCTGCTGGAAACACCATATATTTT

D: -
size: few
length: 13
J: TRBJ2-5
V: TRBV13
CDR3: CASSRQSEETQYF
DNA: TGTGCCAGCAGCCGACAGTCTGAAGAGACCCAGTACTTC

D: TRBD1
size: -
length: 18
J: TRBJ2-5
V: TRBV7-9
CDR3: CASSQRSTGTASSGTQYF
DNA: TGTGCCAGCAGCCAAAGATCAACCGGGACAGCGAGTTCGGGGACCCAGTACTTC

D: -
size: -
length: 14
J: TRBJ2-1
V: TRBV9
CDR3: CASSFGGPYNEQFF
DNA: TGTGCCAGCAGCTTCGGGGGGCCCTACAATGAGCAGTTCTTC

D: TRBD2
size: -
length: 14
J: TRBJ2-5
V: TRBV10-2
CDR3: CASSESSGSKTQYF
DNA: TGCGCCAGCAGTGAGTCTAGCGGGAGTAAGACCCAGTACTTC

D: TRBD1
size: -
length: 15
J: TRBJ2-2
V: TRBV13
CDR3: CASSLTGGAAGELFF
DNA: TGTGCCAGCAGCTTGACAGGGGGCGCCGCCGGGGAGCTGTTTTTT

D: -
size: -
length: 17
J: TRBJ1-3
V: TRBV4-2
CDR3: CASSQDRAGSSGNTIYF
DNA: TGTGCCAGCAGCCAAGATAGGGCAGGCAGCTCTGGAAACACCATATATTTT

D: -
size: many
length: 13
J: TRBJ2-7
V: TRBV29-1
CDR3: CSALGASSYEQYF
DNA: TGCAGTGCCCTCGGAGCGAGCTCCTACGAGCAGTACTTC

D: TRBD1
size: -
length: 12
J: TRBJ1-2
V: TRBV29-1
CDR3: CSGTGGGYGYTF
DNA: TGCAGCGGCACAGGGGGTGGCTATGGCTACACCTTC

D: -
size: many
length: 17
J: TRBJ1-2
V: TRBV14
CDR3: CASSQSGTVYGWYGYTF
DNA: TGTGCCAGCAGCCAAAGTGGCACGGTCTACGGCTGGTATGGCTACACCTTC

D: -
size: -
length: 14
J: TRBJ2-5
V: TRBV7-6
CDR3: CASSRLRGQETQYF
DNA: TGTGCCAGCAGCCGACTACGGGGCCAAGAGACCCAGTACTTC

D: -
size: -
length: 12
J: TRBJ2-5
V: TRBV11-2
CDR3: CASSSPKETQYF
DNA: TGTGCCAGCAGCTCCCCCAAAGAGACCCAGTACTTC

D: -
size: few
length: 15
J: TRBJ2-2
V: TRBV7-9
CDR3: CASSLVERLTGELFF
DNA: TGTGCCAGCAGCTTAGTGGAGCGGTTAACCGGGGAGCTGTTTTTT

D: -
size: -
length: 14
J: TRBJ1-6
V: TRBV10-3
CDR3: CAISEESGVSPLHF
DNA: TGTGCCATCAGTGAAGAGTCGGGGGTTTCGCCCCTCCACTTT

D: -
size: many
length: 12
J: TRBJ2-7
V: TRBV2
CDR3: CASSSRVYEQYF
DNA: TGTGCCAGCAGTTCTAGGGTCTACGAGCAGTACTTC

D: -
size: -
length: 14
J: TRBJ2-5
V: TRBV12-5
CDR3: CASGLWRFKETQYF
DNA: TGTGCTAGTGGTCTCTGGAGGTTCAAGGAGACCCAGTACTTC

D: TRBD1
size: -
length: 12
J: TRBJ1-1
V: TRBV3-1
CDR3: CASSPTGDEAFF
DNA: TGTGCCAGCAGCCCAACAGGGGACGAAGCTTTCTTT